Listed below are T cell receptor beta chains from one sample, sequenced in a study of T cell repertoires in cytomegalovirus infection. TCRdb itself ran the reads through MiXCR, one entry per CDR3 protein. The sample consists of just under 300,000 distinct CDR3 sequences, roughly a tenth of them appearing once. Specimen: PBMCs. The receptors here all came from a human donor in good health (CMV status not recorded). Some clones in this sample may be carry-over from other donors' samples. Both conserved end residues are part of each CDR3. Each record gives: CDR3 length, J gene, V gene, CDR3 protein.

cdr3_length: 14
j_call: TRBJ2-3
v_call: TRBV28
cdr3_aa: CASSPGGVPDTQYF

cdr3_length: 17
j_call: TRBJ2-4
v_call: TRBV15
cdr3_aa: CATSSPGRGLAKNIQYF

cdr3_length: 11
j_call: TRBJ2-1
v_call: TRBV6-2/TRBV6-3
cdr3_aa: CASSYPNEQFF

cdr3_length: 12
j_call: TRBJ2-5
v_call: TRBV7-6
cdr3_aa: CASGDSQETQYF

cdr3_length: 16
j_call: TRBJ1-1
v_call: TRBV29-1
cdr3_aa: CSVISRGIEVNTEAFF

cdr3_length: 13
j_call: TRBJ1-5
v_call: TRBV29-1
cdr3_aa: CSAAGHMNQPQHF

cdr3_length: 15
j_call: TRBJ1-1
v_call: TRBV6-5
cdr3_aa: CASSYTDRKGSEAFF

cdr3_length: 16
j_call: TRBJ1-1
v_call: TRBV11-1
cdr3_aa: CASRPRDRRLNTEAFF

cdr3_length: 17
j_call: TRBJ1-2
v_call: TRBV27
cdr3_aa: CATAGPGQGERNYGYTF

cdr3_length: 14
j_call: TRBJ2-1
v_call: TRBV27
cdr3_aa: CASGTGNSYNEQFF

cdr3_length: 13
j_call: TRBJ1-5
v_call: TRBV27
cdr3_aa: CASSGTGPQPQHF

cdr3_length: 14
j_call: TRBJ2-2
v_call: TRBV27
cdr3_aa: CASSFTGGPRELFF

cdr3_length: 12
j_call: TRBJ2-7
v_call: TRBV20-1
cdr3_aa: CSAKRQNYEQYF

cdr3_length: 12
j_call: TRBJ1-2
v_call: TRBV28
cdr3_aa: CASRSAGDRYTF

cdr3_length: 14
j_call: TRBJ2-5
v_call: TRBV20-1
cdr3_aa: CSASATGPRETQYF

cdr3_length: 16
j_call: TRBJ2-7
v_call: TRBV25-1
cdr3_aa: CASSEGAGRLSYEQYF

cdr3_length: 16
j_call: TRBJ2-3
v_call: TRBV28
cdr3_aa: CASSSTGPRGTDTQYF

cdr3_length: 13
j_call: TRBJ2-3
v_call: TRBV29-1
cdr3_aa: CSVLSRYADTQYF

cdr3_length: 15
j_call: TRBJ2-2
v_call: TRBV20-1
cdr3_aa: CSAGGTSYSTGELFF

cdr3_length: 16
j_call: TRBJ2-2
v_call: TRBV3-1
cdr3_aa: CASSHRTELNTGELFF

cdr3_length: 16
j_call: TRBJ1-6
v_call: TRBV5-1
cdr3_aa: CASSPDRAELNSPLHF

cdr3_length: 15
j_call: TRBJ1-2
v_call: TRBV5-1
cdr3_aa: CASSFQPERAHGYTF

cdr3_length: 13
j_call: TRBJ2-3
v_call: TRBV29-1
cdr3_aa: CSVRGVTTDTQYF

cdr3_length: 14
j_call: TRBJ2-7
v_call: TRBV13
cdr3_aa: CASRLQSGTYEQYF

cdr3_length: 14
j_call: TRBJ2-1
v_call: TRBV20-1
cdr3_aa: CSARLAGVTQEQFF

cdr3_length: 13
j_call: TRBJ2-3
v_call: TRBV29-1
cdr3_aa: CSSRASSTDTQYF

cdr3_length: 13
j_call: TRBJ2-1
v_call: TRBV7-2
cdr3_aa: CASSLATYNEQFF

cdr3_length: 12
j_call: TRBJ2-5
v_call: TRBV14
cdr3_aa: CASSQVLGTQYF

cdr3_length: 15
j_call: TRBJ1-1
v_call: TRBV28
cdr3_aa: CASRRPGQGRTEAFF

cdr3_length: 15
j_call: TRBJ2-1
v_call: TRBV5-1
cdr3_aa: CASSTRTGGYNEQFF

cdr3_length: 15
j_call: TRBJ1-3
v_call: TRBV7-6
cdr3_aa: CASSPSGTGGNTIYF

cdr3_length: 20
j_call: TRBJ1-1
v_call: TRBV3-1
cdr3_aa: CASSQVLPKRGERMNTEAFF

cdr3_length: 12
j_call: TRBJ1-1
v_call: TRBV20-1
cdr3_aa: CSAQGPNTEAFF

cdr3_length: 16
j_call: TRBJ1-1
v_call: TRBV7-9
cdr3_aa: CASSRAGTGGDGVAFF

cdr3_length: 13
j_call: TRBJ1-1
v_call: TRBV12-3/TRBV12-4
cdr3_aa: CASSTTGGTEAFF

cdr3_length: 17
j_call: TRBJ2-3
v_call: TRBV6-6
cdr3_aa: CASSYSPSGGYTDTQYF

cdr3_length: 14
j_call: TRBJ1-1
v_call: TRBV7-2
cdr3_aa: CASSLYNMNTEAFF

cdr3_length: 13
j_call: TRBJ1-2
v_call: TRBV7-9
cdr3_aa: CASSFQGIVGYTF

cdr3_length: 14
j_call: TRBJ1-1
v_call: TRBV7-2
cdr3_aa: CASSSMLSNTEAFF

cdr3_length: 15
j_call: TRBJ1-1
v_call: TRBV20-1
cdr3_aa: CSARGPQGRDTEAFF

cdr3_length: 17
j_call: TRBJ2-6
v_call: TRBV7-9
cdr3_aa: CAFHRELDFSGANVLTF

cdr3_length: 15
j_call: TRBJ2-3
v_call: TRBV7-3
cdr3_aa: CASSSYGLSTDTQYF

cdr3_length: 13
j_call: TRBJ2-3
v_call: TRBV28
cdr3_aa: CASSFPPTDTQYF

cdr3_length: 13
j_call: TRBJ2-7
v_call: TRBV13
cdr3_aa: CASIARSSYEQYF

cdr3_length: 12
j_call: TRBJ2-7
v_call: TRBV27
cdr3_aa: CASSVGANEQYF

cdr3_length: 13
j_call: TRBJ1-1
v_call: TRBV19
cdr3_aa: CASTEFMDTEAFF

cdr3_length: 14
j_call: TRBJ1-2
v_call: TRBV20-1
cdr3_aa: CSASPYTGSYGYTF

cdr3_length: 16
j_call: TRBJ2-2
v_call: TRBV7-2
cdr3_aa: CASSHLRDTSAGELFF

cdr3_length: 16
j_call: TRBJ2-3
v_call: TRBV20-1
cdr3_aa: CSARVRTGPLLDTQYF

cdr3_length: 13
j_call: TRBJ2-1
v_call: TRBV29-1
cdr3_aa: CSAGRLSYNEQFF

cdr3_length: 14
j_call: TRBJ1-1
v_call: TRBV14
cdr3_aa: CASSQPGQRTEAFF

cdr3_length: 13
j_call: TRBJ2-3
v_call: TRBV5-6
cdr3_aa: CASSTPASDTQYF